A single T cell receptor (beta chain) is shown here with its context. This entry belongs to a study of blood T cell repertoires in COVID-19. The table came from immunoSEQ multiplex PCR; TCRdb's copy has only in-frame clones and leaves some out. The sample lists 150,000 or so clones, roughly 79% occurring once. CDR3 length: 14 residues. V was clipped by 5 bases and J by 7 bases, with 12 bases between them. Germline V gene lookup returns CDR1 MDHEN and CDR2 SYDVKM. Participants were aged 18 to 89 years from approximately 23 US areas. J is TRBJ1-6 and V is TRBV28; D possibly corresponds to TRBD1 (6 bases). Source material: PBMCs or T cells enriched from blood (not recorded which). The receptor comes from a woman aged 50 to 60 who had recovered from COVID-19. CDR3 loop: CASSLTGLNSPLHF. The CDR3 nucleotides are TGTGCCAGCAGTCTAACAGGGCTCAATTCACCCCTCCACTTT. Combining the CDR3 with reference TRBV28 and TRBJ1-6 gives the whole variable domain DVKVTQSSRYLVKRTGEKVFLECVQDMDHENMFWYRQDPGLGLRLIYFSYDVKMKEKGDIPEGYSVSREKKERFSLILESASTNQTSMYLCASSLTGLNSPLHFGNGTRLTVT.